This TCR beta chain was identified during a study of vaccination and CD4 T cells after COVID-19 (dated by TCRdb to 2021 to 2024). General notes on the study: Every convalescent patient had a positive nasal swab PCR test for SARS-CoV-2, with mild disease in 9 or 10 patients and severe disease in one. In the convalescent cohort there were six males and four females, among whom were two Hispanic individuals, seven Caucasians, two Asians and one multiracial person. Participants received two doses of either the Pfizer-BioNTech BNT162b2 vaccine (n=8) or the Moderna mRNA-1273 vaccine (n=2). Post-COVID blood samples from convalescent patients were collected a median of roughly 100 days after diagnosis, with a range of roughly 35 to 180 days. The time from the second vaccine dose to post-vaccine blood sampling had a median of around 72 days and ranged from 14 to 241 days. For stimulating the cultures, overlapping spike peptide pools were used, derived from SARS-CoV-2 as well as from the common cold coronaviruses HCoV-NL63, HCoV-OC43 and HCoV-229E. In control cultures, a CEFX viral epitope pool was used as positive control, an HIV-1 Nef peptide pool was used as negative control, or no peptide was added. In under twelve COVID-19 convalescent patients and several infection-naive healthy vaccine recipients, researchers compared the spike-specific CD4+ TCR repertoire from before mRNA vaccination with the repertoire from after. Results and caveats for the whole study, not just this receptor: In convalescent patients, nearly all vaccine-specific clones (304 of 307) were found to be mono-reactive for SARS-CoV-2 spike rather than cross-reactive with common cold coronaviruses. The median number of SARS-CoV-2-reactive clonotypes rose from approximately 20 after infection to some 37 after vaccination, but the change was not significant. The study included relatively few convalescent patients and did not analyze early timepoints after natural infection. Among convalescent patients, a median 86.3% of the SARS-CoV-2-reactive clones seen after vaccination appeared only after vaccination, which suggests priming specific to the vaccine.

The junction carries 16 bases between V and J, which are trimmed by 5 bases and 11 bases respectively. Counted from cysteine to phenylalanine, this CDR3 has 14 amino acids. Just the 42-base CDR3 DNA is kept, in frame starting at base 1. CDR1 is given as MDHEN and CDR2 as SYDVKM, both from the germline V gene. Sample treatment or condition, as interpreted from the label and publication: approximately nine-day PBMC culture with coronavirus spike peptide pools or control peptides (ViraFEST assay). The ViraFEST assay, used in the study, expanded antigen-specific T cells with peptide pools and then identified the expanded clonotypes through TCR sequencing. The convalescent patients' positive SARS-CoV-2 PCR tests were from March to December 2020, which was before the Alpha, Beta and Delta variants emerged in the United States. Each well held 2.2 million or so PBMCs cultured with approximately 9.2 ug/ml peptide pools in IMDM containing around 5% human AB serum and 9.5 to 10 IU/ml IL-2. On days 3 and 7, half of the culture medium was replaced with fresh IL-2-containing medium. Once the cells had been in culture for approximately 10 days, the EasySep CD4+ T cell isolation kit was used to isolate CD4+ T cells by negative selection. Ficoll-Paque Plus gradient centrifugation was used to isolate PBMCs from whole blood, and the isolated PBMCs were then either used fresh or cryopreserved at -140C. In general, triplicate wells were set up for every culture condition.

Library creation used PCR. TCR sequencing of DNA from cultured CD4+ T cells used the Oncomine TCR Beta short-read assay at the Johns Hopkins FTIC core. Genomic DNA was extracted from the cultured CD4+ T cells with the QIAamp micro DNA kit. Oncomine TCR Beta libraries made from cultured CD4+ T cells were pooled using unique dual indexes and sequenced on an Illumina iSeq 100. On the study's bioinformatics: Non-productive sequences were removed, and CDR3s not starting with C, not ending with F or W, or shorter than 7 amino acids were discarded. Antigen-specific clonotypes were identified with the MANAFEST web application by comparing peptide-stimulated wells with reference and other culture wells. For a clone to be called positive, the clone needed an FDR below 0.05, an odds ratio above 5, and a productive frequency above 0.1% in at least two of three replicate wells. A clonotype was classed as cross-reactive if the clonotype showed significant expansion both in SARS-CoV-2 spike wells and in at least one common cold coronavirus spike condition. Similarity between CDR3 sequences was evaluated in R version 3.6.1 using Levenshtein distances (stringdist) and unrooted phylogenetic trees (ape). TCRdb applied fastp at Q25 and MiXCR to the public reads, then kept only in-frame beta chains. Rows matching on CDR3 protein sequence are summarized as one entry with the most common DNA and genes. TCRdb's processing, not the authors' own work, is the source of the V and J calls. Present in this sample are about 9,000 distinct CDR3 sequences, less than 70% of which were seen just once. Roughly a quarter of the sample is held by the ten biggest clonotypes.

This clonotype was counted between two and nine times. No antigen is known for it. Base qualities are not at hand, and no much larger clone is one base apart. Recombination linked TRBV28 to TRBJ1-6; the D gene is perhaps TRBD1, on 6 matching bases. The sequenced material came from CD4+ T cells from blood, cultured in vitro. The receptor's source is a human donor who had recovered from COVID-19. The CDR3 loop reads CASSPRGGAPPLHF. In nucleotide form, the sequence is TGTGCCAGCAGTCCCCGGGGGGGCGCGCCACCCCTCCACTTT.